A single sample gave rise to the 27 T cell receptor beta chains below, sequenced in a study of T cell responses to AZD1222 COVID-19 vaccine. Clones were read by immunoSEQ multiplex PCR, and TCRdb kept only the in-frame ones, dropping some. The data hold about 120,000 clones, with roughly 84% observed a single time. The material sequenced was peripheral blood, taken on day 0 of AZD1222 vaccination. These receptors were taken from an adult in good health.

This clone has just one count. The chain combines TRBV6-5 with TRBJ1-1, with TRBD1 identical over 10 bases. The length of the CDR3 is 15 residues. Trimming took 2 bases from V and 6 from J; bases not matched to a gene: 6. Germline loops: CDR1 MNHEY, CDR2 SVGAGI. Here the CDR3 reads CASSYPGQGKAEAFF. The CDR3 nucleotides read TGTGCCAGCAGTTACCCGGGACAGGGGAAAGCTGAAGCTTTCTTT.

CDR3 coding DNA: TGTGCCAGCAGCGCGACTAGCGGCATCTACGAGCAGTACTTC. Protein sequence: CASSATSGIYEQYF. The gene calls are TRBV28 and TRBJ2-7; 9 bases align to TRBD2. Per germline, CDR1 MDHEN and CDR2 SYDVKM. J gave up 3 bases and V 6 bases, and 6 bases lay outside the gene matches. CDR3 size: 14 residues.

The chain uses TRBV9 and TRBJ1-2, with D unclear. Germline V lookup: CDR1 SGDLS, CDR2 YYNGEE. The CDR3 runs 14 residues. Trimming stripped 3 bases from V and 2 bases from J, with 11 bases between. The CDR3 protein is CASSARNTNYGYTF. The CDR3 nucleotides read TGTGCCAGCAGCGCAAGAAACACAAACTATGGCTACACCTTC. The variable domain in full, completed from reference TRBV9 and TRBJ1-2, reads DSGVTQTPKHLITATGQRVTLRCSPRSGDLSVYWYQQSLDQGLQFLIQYYNGEERAKGNILERFSAQQFPDLHSELNLSSLELGDSALYFCASSARNTNYGYTFGSGTRLTVV.

The rearrangement joins TRBV19 to TRBJ1-2; the match to TRBD1 covers 9 bases. CDR3 length: 18 amino acids. Trimming at V came to 4 bases and at J to 1 base, leaving 13 bases not matched to a gene. Germline lookup yields CDR1 LNHDA and CDR2 SQIVND (reference sequence). CDR3 nucleotide sequence: TGTGCCAGTAGTACAAATTCCGGGACAGGGCCCGATAACTATGGCTACACCTTC. As protein: CASSTNSGTGPDNYGYTF.

This rearrangement joins TRBV5-8 to TRBJ1-5, with D possibly being TRBD1 (5 bases). V was shortened by 1 base and J by 5 bases, with 7 bases between the two germline ends. Germline values: CDR1 SGHTS, CDR2 YDEGEE. The CDR3 has 13 residues. CDR3 bases: TGTGCCAGCAGCTTGAGGGGATATCAGCCCCAGCATTTT. Translated: CASSLRGYQPQHF.

The chain joins TRBV6-5 to TRBJ1-5, with D perhaps TRBD1 (6 bases). Trimming took 6 bases from V and 0 from J, leaving 6 bases between them. The CDR3 runs 13 residues. Germline CDR1 is MNHEY and CDR2 is SVGAGI. CDR3 protein: CASRDSSNQPQHF. The CDR3 DNA reads TGTGCCAGCAGGGACAGTAGCAATCAGCCCCAGCATTTT.

CDR3 protein: CASTQFGLQAFF. DNA of the CDR3: TGTGCCAGCACTCAATTTGGGCTTCAGGCTTTCTTT. V and J are TRBV13 and TRBJ1-1; no definite D call. Germline CDR1 is PRHDT and CDR2 is FYEKMQ (reference sequence). The CDR3 is made up of 12 amino acids. The V gene lost 7 bases and the J gene lost 11 bases, with 17 bases spanning the gap.

This chain connects TRBV2 to TRBJ2-2; D not certain. Germline lookup yields CDR1 SNHLY and CDR2 FYNNEI. The CDR3 is made up of 16 amino acids. Trimming removed 3 bases at V and 0 bases at J, with 11 bases between. In DNA form, the CDR3 reads TGTGCCAGCAGTGACCCCGACAAATCGAACACCGGGGAGCTGTTTTTT. Amino acid sequence: CASSDPDKSNTGELFF.

V gene TRBV18 combines with J gene TRBJ2-1, with D possibly called TRBD1 or TRBD2 (7 bases each). Germline loops: CDR1 KGHSH, CDR2 LQKENI. V was clipped by 5 bases and J by 9 bases, with 20 bases between them. The CDR3 has 15 residues. The CDR3 spells CASSAGGPQGGEQFF. The CDR3 DNA is TGTGCCAGCTCAGCCGGGGGGCCTCAGGGGGGTGAGCAGTTCTTC.

This clone was detected a few times. This chain connects TRBV6-6 to TRBJ1-5; D is undetermined. From germline, CDR1 is MNHNY and CDR2 SVGAGI (reference sequence). This CDR3 has 12 amino acids. V was cut by 8 bases and J by 0 bases, with 5 bases left in between. This chain's CDR3 is CASRNSNQPQHF. The CDR3, as DNA: TGTGCCAGCCGGAATAGCAATCAGCCCCAGCATTTT.

The chain has TRBV7-9 and TRBJ1-1; no definite D call. The germline V gene has CDR1 SEHNR and CDR2 FQNEAQ (reference sequence). This CDR3 has 13 amino acids. Trimming cost V 2 bases and J 3 bases, with 7 bases left between them. The CDR3 sequence is CASSLIGDTEAFF. The CDR3, as DNA: TGTGCCAGCAGCTTAATCGGGGACACTGAAGCTTTCTTT.

The chain carries TRBV27 and TRBJ1-3; D not resolved. Germline CDR1 is MNHEY and CDR2 is SMNVEV (reference sequence). Between the trimmed V and J ends, which lost 6 bases and 3 bases, there was a span of 9 bases. This CDR3 is built from 13 residues. The CDR3 protein is CASSLQSGNTIYF. The CDR3 DNA follows: TGTGCCAGCAGCTTACAGAGTGGAAACACCATATATTTT.

The rearrangement links TRBV11-1 to TRBJ1-2, with a weak D call TRBD1 (5 bases). CDR3 size: 15 residues. Germline V gene lookup returns CDR1 SGHAT and CDR2 FQDESV (reference sequence). Trimming pared 4 bases from V and 8 bases from J, leaving 20 bases between. The CDR3 reads CASSSTGTAAEGYTF. CDR3 DNA: TGTGCCAGCAGCTCCACCGGGACGGCAGCCGAGGGCTACACCTTC.

A word on this clone: The identical CDR3 is also encoded by other nucleotide sequences in the sample. The chain uses TRBV7-2 and TRBJ1-5; tentative D call: TRBD1 (5 bases). The CDR3 is 13 residues long. Germline V gene lookup returns CDR1 SGHTA and CDR2 FQGNSA. Trimming pared 2 bases from V and 4 bases from J, leaving 6 bases between. CDR3 nucleotides: TGTGCCAGCAGCTTACGGGGGAATCAGCCCCAGCATTTT. Protein sequence: CASSLRGNQPQHF.

The V call is TRBV12-3 or TRBV12-4, the J call TRBJ1-5; no reliable D call. The CDR3 has 13 amino acids. V was shortened by 5 bases and J by 9 bases, with 14 bases between the two germline ends. In DNA form, the CDR3 reads TGTGCCAGCAGTCCCCCCACCGCCGCGCCCCAGCATTTT. Translation gives CASSPPTAAPQHF.

The chain joins TRBV12-3 or TRBV12-4 to TRBJ1-1, with D hard to call. The CDR3 loop spans 12 amino acids. V was pared by 6 bases and J by 4 bases, with 9 bases between. This CDR3 is CASSRGFTEAFF. DNA of the CDR3: TGTGCCAGCAGCCGAGGATTCACTGAAGCTTTCTTT.

The rearrangement uses TRBV11-2 and TRBJ2-1, with D tentatively TRBD2 (6 bases). CDR1 and CDR2 from the germline V gene are SGHAT and FQNNGV. V shed 3 bases and J shed 0 bases, with 12 bases lying between them. The length of the CDR3 is 16 residues. CDR3 loop: CASSFRRGSSYNEQFF. CDR3 DNA: TGTGCCAGCAGCTTCAGGAGGGGTAGCTCCTACAATGAGCAGTTCTTC. Together with reference TRBV11-2 and TRBJ2-1, the CDR3 gives the full variable domain: EAGVAQSPRYKIIEKRQSVAFWCNPISGHATLYWYQQILGQGPKLLIQFQNNGVVDDSQLPKDRFSAERLKGVDSTLKIQPAKLEDSAVYLCASSFRRGSSYNEQFFGPGTRLTVL.

V usage is TRBV9 and J usage is TRBJ2-2, with 8 bases matching TRBD1. Germline lookup yields CDR1 SGDLS and CDR2 YYNGEE. This CDR3 spans 17 amino acids. Unmatched junction bases numbered 5, after V lost 0 bases and J lost 1 base. For the CDR3, the DNA is TGTGCCAGCAGCGTAGCGAGAGACAGGGGGAACACCGGGGAGCTGTTTTTT. This codes for CASSVARDRGNTGELFF. The full variable domain, with the rest looked up from reference TRBV9 and TRBJ2-2, is DSGVTQTPKHLITATGQRVTLRCSPRSGDLSVYWYQQSLDQGLQFLIQYYNGEERAKGNILERFSAQQFPDLHSELNLSSLELGDSALYFCASSVARDRGNTGELFFGEGSRLTVL.

This clone was seen just once. The chain is built from TRBV19 and TRBJ1-3; 8 bases align to TRBD1. Germline CDR1 and CDR2: LNHDA and SQIVND (reference sequence). Unmatched junction bases numbered 4, after V lost 4 bases and J lost 2 bases. This CDR3 has 15 amino acids. CDR3 nucleotide sequence: TGTGCCAGTAGTACAGGGACAGGCGCTGGAAACACCATATATTTT. This codes for CASSTGTGAGNTIYF.

This rearrangement joins TRBV28 to TRBJ2-5; perhaps D is TRBD1 or TRBD2 (5 bases each). This CDR3 is built from 14 residues. From germline, CDR1 is MDHEN and CDR2 SYDVKM. V was cut by 3 bases and J by 5 bases, with 13 bases left in between. CDR3 coding DNA: TGTGCCAGCAGTTTGTACCGGGGCGGGGAGACCCAGTACTTC. Amino acids: CASSLYRGGETQYF. Based on the CDR3 plus reference TRBV28 and TRBJ2-5, the full variable domain is DVKVTQSSRYLVKRTGEKVFLECVQDMDHENMFWYRQDPGLGLRLIYFSYDVKMKEKGDIPEGYSVSREKKERFSLILESASTNQTSMYLCASSLYRGGETQYFGPGTRLLVL.

This chain joins TRBV5-1 and TRBJ1-1; D is perhaps TRBD1 (6 bases). Germline V lookup: CDR1 SGHRS, CDR2 YFSETQ. V lost 4 bases and J 1 base, leaving 14 bases between the germline ends. The CDR3 length is 15 residues. The CDR3 loop is CASSPREGGNTEAFF. The CDR3 bases are TGCGCCAGCAGCCCCCGCGAAGGGGGGAACACTGAAGCTTTCTTT.

The chain employs TRBV28 and TRBJ2-7; D gene unclear. The length of the CDR3 is 15 residues. Trimming left V 8 bases short and J 0 bases short, with 17 bases between. Germline V gene lookup returns CDR1 MDHEN and CDR2 SYDVKM. The CDR3 protein is CASSPEDAVSYEQYF. The CDR3 coding sequence is TGTGCCAGCTCTCCCGAGGATGCGGTCTCCTACGAGCAGTACTTC.

The chain recombines TRBV29-1 with TRBJ2-3; 8 nucleotides agree with TRBD2. CDR3 length: 15 residues. Trimming removed 1 base from V and 2 bases from J; junction bases left unmatched: 5. Germline V gives CDR1 SQVTM, CDR2 ANQGSEA. The CDR3: CSVEGRGASTDTQYF. CDR3 DNA: TGCAGCGTTGAAGGGCGGGGGGCCTCCACAGATACGCAGTATTTT.

CDR3 protein: CASSPRSLHF. CDR3 DNA sequence: TGTGCCAGCAGCCCCAGATCCCTCCACTTT. The chain combines TRBV21-1 with TRBJ1-6; TRBD1, the D gene given by the table, was not confirmed from the DNA. TRBV21-1 is deemed a pseudogene. The CDR3 totals 10 residues.

The V and J genes are TRBV28 and TRBJ1-5; D is uncertain. Germline V gives CDR1 MDHEN, CDR2 SYDVKM. This CDR3 contains 12 residues. V gave up 3 bases and J gave up 3 bases, with 3 bases separating them. DNA of the CDR3: TGTGCCAGCAGTTTGAACAATCAGCCCCAGCATTTT. Translation gives CASSLNNQPQHF.

The V and J genes are TRBV9 and TRBJ1-6; D is possibly TRBD1 (5 bases). V shed 6 bases and J shed 7 bases, with 17 bases lying between them. Germline V gene data show CDR1 as SGDLS and CDR2 as YYNGEE. This CDR3 comprises 15 residues. CDR3 DNA sequence: TGTGCCAGCAAGAGCCACGACAGTTTGAATTCACCCCTCCACTTT. It yields the protein CASKSHDSLNSPLHF.

The gene calls are TRBV7-5 and TRBJ1-2. TRBV7-5 is recorded as a pseudogene. The CDR3 covers 13 residues. The CDR3 sequence is CVRSLGARAGYTF. The CDR3 DNA follows: TGTGTCAGAAGCTTAGGGGCCCGGGCTGGCTACACCTTC.